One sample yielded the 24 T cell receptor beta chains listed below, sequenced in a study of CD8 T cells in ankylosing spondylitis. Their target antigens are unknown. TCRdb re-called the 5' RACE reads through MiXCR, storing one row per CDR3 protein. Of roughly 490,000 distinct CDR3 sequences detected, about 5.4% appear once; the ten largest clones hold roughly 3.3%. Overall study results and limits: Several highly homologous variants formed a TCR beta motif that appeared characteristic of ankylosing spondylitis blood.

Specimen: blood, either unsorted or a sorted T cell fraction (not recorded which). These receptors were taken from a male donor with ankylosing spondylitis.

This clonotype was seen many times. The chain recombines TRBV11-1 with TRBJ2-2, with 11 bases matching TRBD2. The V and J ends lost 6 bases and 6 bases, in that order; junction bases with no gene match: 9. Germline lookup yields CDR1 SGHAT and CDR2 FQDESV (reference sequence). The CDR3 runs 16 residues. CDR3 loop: CASRITSGSVAGELFF. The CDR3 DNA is TGTGCCAGCAGAATAACTAGCGGGAGCGTGGCCGGGGAGCTGTTTTTT.

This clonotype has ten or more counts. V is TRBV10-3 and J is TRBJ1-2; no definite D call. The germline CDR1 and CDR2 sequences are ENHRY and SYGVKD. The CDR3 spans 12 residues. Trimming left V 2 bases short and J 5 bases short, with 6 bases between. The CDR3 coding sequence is TGTGCCATCAGTGAGGTCCTTTATGGCTACACCTTC. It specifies CAISEVLYGYTF.

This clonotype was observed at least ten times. The CDR3 DNA is TGTGCCAGCAGCTTAGGGACAAATTATGGCTACACCTTC. It is translated as CASSLGTNYGYTF. The rearrangement links TRBV7-9 to TRBJ1-2; a weak D match, TRBD1 (5 bases). CDR3 length: 13 amino acids. Germline loops: CDR1 SEHNR, CDR2 FQNEAQ (reference sequence). The V gene lost 1 base and the J gene lost 5 bases, with 8 bases spanning the gap. The full variable domain, rest sourced from reference TRBV7-9 and TRBJ1-2, is DTGVSQNPRHKITKRGQNVTFRCDPISEHNRLYWYRQTLGQGPEFLTYFQNEAQLEKSRLLSDRFSAERPKGSFSTLEIQRTEQGDSAMYLCASSLGTNYGYTFGSGTRLTVV.

Here the CDR3 DNA reads TGTGCCAGCTCACGGGGGTCGGGAAGCGGGGTCTCCTACGAGCAGTACTTC. It codes for CASSRGSGSGVSYEQYF. The rearrangement uses TRBV18 and TRBJ2-7; 7 bases match TRBD2. The length of the CDR3 is 17 residues. Germline CDR1 and CDR2: KGHSH and LQKENI. J gave up 0 bases and V 4 bases, and 12 bases lay outside the gene matches.

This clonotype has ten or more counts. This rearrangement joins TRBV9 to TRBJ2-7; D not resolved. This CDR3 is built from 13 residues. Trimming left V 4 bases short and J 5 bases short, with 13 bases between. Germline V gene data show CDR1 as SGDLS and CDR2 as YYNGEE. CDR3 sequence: CASSLSVRHEQYF. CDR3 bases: TGTGCCAGCAGCCTTTCTGTTCGCCACGAGCAGTACTTC.

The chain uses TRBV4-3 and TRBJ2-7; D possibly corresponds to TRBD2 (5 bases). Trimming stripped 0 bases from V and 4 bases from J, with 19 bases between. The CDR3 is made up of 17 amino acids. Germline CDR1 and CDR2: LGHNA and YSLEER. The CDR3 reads CASSQDLRGFFNYEQYF. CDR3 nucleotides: TGCGCCAGCAGCCAAGATCTTAGAGGGTTTTTTAATTACGAGCAGTACTTC.

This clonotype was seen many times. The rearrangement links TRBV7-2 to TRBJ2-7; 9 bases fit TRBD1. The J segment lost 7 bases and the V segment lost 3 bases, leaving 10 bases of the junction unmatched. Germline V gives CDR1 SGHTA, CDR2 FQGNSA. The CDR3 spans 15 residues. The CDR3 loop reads CASSLWTGAYAEQYF. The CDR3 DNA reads TGTGCCAGCAGCTTGTGGACAGGGGCCTACGCGGAGCAGTACTTC. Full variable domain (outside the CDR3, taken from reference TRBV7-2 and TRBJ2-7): GAGVSQSPSNKVTEKGKDVELRCDPISGHTALYWYRQSLGQGLEFLIYFQGNSAPDKSGLPSDRFSAERTGGSVSTLTIQRTQQEDSAVYLCASSLWTGAYAEQYFGPGTRLTVT.

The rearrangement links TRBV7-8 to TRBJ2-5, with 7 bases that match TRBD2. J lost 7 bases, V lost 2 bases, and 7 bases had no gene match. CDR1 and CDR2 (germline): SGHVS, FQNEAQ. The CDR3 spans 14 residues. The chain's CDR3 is CASSLTAGEATQYF. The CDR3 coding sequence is TGTGCCAGCAGCTTAACGGCGGGAGAGGCGACCCAGTACTTC.

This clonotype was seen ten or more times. The CDR3 DNA sequence: TGTGCCAGCAGTCCCGCGAGGCTGCGGGGCACTGAAGCTTTCTTT. This translates into CASSPARLRGTEAFF. The V and J genes are TRBV28 and TRBJ1-1; D gene uncertain. Germline V CDR1 and CDR2: MDHEN, SYDVKM. This CDR3 has 15 amino acids. V lost 5 bases and J lost 4, with 17 bases in between.

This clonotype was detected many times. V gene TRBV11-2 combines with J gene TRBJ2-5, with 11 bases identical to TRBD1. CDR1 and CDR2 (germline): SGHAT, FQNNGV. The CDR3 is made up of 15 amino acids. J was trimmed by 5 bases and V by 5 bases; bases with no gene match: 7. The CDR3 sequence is CASSPWTGGKETQYF. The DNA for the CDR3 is TGTGCCAGCAGCCCTTGGACAGGGGGCAAGGAGACCCAGTACTTC. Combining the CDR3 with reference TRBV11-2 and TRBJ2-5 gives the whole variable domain EAGVAQSPRYKIIEKRQSVAFWCNPISGHATLYWYQQILGQGPKLLIQFQNNGVVDDSQLPKDRFSAERLKGVDSTLKIQPAKLEDSAVYLCASSPWTGGKETQYFGPGTRLLVL.

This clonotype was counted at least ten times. The CDR3 region is CASSEGRQQYEQYF. In DNA form, the CDR3 reads TGTGCCAGCAGTGAAGGCCGCCAGCAATACGAGCAGTACTTC. V usage is TRBV25-1 and J usage is TRBJ2-7; D not resolved. CDR3 length: 14 amino acids. CDR1 is MGHDK, CDR2 SYGVNS, per germline. Between the trimmed V and J ends, which lost 2 bases and 4 bases, there was a span of 12 bases.

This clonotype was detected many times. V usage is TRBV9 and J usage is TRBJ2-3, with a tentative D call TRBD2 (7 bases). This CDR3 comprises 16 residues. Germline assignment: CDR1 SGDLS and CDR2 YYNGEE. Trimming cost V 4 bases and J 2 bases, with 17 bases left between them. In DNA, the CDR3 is TGTGCCAGCAGCCCACGGGGGGCCCCTATCACAGATACGCAGTATTTT. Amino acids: CASSPRGAPITDTQYF.

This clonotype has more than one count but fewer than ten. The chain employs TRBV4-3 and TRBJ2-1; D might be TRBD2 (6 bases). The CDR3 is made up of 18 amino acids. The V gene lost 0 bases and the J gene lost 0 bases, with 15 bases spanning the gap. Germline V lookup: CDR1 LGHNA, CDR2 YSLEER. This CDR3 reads CASSQDLLASSSYNEQFF. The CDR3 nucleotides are TGCGCCAGCAGCCAAGATTTACTAGCCTCTAGCTCCTACAATGAGCAGTTCTTC.

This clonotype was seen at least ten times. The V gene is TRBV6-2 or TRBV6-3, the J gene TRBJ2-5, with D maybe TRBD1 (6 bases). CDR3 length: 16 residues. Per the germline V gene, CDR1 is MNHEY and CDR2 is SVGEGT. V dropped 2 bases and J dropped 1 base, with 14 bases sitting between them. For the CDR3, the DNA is TGTGCCAGCAGTTACGGGGGCCCGAGCGGCCAAGAGACCCAGTACTTC. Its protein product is CASSYGGPSGQETQYF.

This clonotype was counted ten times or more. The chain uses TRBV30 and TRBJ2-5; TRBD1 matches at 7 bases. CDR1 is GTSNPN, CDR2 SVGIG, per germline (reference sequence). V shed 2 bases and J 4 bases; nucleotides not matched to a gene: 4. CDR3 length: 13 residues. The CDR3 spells CAWSTTGRETQYF. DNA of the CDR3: TGTGCCTGGAGTACGACAGGGAGAGAGACCCAGTACTTC.

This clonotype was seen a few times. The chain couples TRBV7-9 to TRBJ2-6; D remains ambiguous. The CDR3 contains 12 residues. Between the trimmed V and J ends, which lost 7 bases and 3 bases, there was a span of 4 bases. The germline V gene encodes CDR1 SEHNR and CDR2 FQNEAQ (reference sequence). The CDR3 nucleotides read TGTGCCAGCATGGGTGGGGCCAACGTCCTGACTTTC. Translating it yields CASMGGANVLTF.

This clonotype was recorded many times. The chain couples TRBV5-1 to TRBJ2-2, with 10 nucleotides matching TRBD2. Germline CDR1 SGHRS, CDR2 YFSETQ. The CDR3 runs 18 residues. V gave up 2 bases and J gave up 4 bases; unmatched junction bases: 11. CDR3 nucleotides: TGCGCCAGCAGCTTCGAACAGCGGGAGGGCCGTGGCACCGGGGAGCTGTTTTTT. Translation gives CASSFEQREGRGTGELFF. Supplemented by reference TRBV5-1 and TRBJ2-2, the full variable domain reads KAGVTQTPRYLIKTRGQQVTLSCSPISGHRSVSWYQQTPGQGLQFLFEYFSETQRNKGNFPGRFSGRQFSNSRSEMNVSTLELGDSALYLCASSFEQREGRGTGELFFGEGSRLTVL.

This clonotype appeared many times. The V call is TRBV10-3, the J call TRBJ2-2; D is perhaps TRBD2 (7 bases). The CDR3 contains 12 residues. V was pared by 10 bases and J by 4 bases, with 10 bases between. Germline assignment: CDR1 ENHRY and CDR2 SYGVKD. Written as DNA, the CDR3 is TGTGCCACGGGGGGCGGCACCGGGGAGCTGTTTTTT. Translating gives CATGGGTGELFF.

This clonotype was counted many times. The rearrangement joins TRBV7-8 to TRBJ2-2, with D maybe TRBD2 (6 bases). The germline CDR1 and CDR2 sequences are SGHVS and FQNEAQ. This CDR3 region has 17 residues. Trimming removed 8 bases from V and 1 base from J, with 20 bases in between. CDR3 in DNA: TGTGCCAGCGTTAAGAGTAGGAGGGATATGAACACCGGGGAGCTGTTTTTT. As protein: CASVKSRRDMNTGELFF.

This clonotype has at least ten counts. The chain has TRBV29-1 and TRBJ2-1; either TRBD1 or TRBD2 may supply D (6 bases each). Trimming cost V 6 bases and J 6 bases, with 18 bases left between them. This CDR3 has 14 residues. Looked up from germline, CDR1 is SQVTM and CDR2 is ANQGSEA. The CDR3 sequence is CSVLEGVPFNEQFF. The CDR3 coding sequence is TGCAGCGTACTGGAGGGGGTCCCCTTCAATGAGCAGTTCTTC.

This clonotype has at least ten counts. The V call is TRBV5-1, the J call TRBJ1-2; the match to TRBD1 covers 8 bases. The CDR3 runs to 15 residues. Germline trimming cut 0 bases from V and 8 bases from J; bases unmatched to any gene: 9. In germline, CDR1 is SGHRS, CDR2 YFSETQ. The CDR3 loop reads CASSLERQGRKGYTF. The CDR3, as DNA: TGCGCCAGCAGCTTGGAAAGACAGGGGAGGAAAGGCTACACCTTC. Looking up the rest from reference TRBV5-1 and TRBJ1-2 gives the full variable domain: KAGVTQTPRYLIKTRGQQVTLSCSPISGHRSVSWYQQTPGQGLQFLFEYFSETQRNKGNFPGRFSGRQFSNSRSEMNVSTLELGDSALYLCASSLERQGRKGYTFGSGTRLTVV.

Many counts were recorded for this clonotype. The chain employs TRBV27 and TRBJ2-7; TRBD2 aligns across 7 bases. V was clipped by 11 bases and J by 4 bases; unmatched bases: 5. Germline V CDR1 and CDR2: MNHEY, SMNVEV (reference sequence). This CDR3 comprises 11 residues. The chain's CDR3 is CASGGWYEQYF. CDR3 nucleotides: TGTGCCTCGGGGGGTTGGTACGAGCAGTACTTC.

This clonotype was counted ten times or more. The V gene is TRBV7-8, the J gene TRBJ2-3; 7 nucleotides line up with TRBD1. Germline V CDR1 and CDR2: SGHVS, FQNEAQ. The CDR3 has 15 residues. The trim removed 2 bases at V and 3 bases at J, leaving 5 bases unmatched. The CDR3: CASSLWDSGTDTQYF. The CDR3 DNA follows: TGTGCCAGCAGCTTATGGGACAGCGGAACAGATACGCAGTATTTT.

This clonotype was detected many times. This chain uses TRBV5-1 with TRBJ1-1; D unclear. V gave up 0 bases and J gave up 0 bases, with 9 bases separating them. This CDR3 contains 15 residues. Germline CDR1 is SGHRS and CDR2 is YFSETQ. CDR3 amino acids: CASSLVAAMNTEAFF. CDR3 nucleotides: TGCGCCAGCAGCTTGGTCGCGGCCATGAACACTGAAGCTTTCTTT.